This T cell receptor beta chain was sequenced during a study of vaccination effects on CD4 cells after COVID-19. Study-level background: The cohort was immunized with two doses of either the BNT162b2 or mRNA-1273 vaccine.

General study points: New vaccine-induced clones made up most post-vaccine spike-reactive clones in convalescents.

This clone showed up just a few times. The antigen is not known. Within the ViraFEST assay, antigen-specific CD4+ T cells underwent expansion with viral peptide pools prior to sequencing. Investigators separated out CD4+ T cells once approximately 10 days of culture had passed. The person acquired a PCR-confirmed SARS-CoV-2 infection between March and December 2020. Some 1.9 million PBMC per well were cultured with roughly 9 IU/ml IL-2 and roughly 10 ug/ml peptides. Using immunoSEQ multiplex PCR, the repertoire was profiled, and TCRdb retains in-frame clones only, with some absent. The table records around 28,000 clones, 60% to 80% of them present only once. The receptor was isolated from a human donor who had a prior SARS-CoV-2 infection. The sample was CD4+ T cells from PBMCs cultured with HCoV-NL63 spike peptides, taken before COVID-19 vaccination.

The CDR3 spells CASSRDPAEQFF. CDR3 nucleotide sequence: TGTGCCAGCAGCCGGGACCCCGCTGAGCAGTTCTTC. The V and J genes are TRBV5-8 and TRBJ2-1; D might be TRBD1 or TRBD2, each matching 5 bases. Trimming removed 4 bases at V and 9 bases at J, with 11 bases between. CDR3 length: 12 amino acids. The germline V gene has CDR1 SGHTS and CDR2 YDEGEE.